This T cell receptor (beta chain) was observed in a study of T cells in Graves' hyperthyroidism and ophthalmopathy. Amplification targeted TCR beta CDR3 regions from RNA transcripts. The study used the HTBI primer set for a first-round RT-PCR of the TCR CDR3. TCRdb re-analysed the multiplex PCR reads in MiXCR, keeping a single row per CDR3 protein. The sample includes a few hundred thousand distinct CDR3 sequences, roughly 20% of them seen just once. This clonotype was recorded at least ten times. What it binds is not known. Findings and caveats of the study: Most expanded thyroid clonotypes above 0.001 also appeared in blood. Ophthalmopathy cases were set apart from stable hyperthyroidism by a 13 V-J model.

On the basis of clinical symptoms, serum thyroxine and TRAb, thyroid ultrasound and orbital computed tomography, diagnoses were made. Trimming removed 4 bases from V and 0 bases from J, with 9 bases in between. The CDR3 has 14 residues. Germline V gives CDR1 SGHVS, CDR2 FQNEAQ. The source material was blood. The genes are TRBV7-8 and TRBJ1-2, with unresolved D. This TCR was sampled from a man between 18 and 29 years old with Graves' hyperthyroidism. CDR3 amino acids: CASSSTAPNYGYTF. The CDR3 coding sequence is TGTGCCAGCAGCTCTACAGCCCCTAACTATGGCTACACCTTC.